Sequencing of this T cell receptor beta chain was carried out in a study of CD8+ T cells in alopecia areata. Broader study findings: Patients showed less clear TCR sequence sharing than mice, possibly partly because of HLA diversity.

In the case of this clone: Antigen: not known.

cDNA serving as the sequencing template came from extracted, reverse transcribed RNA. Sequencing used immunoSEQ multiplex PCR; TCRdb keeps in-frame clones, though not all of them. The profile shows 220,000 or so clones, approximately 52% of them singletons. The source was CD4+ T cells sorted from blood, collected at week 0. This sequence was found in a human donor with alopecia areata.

The CDR3, as DNA: TGTGCCAGCAGTTACGCGCGGGACAATGAGCAGTTCTTC. It codes for CASSYARDNEQFF. The J gene is TRBJ2-1, the V gene TRBV6-6, with D perhaps TRBD2 (5 bases). The CDR3 loop spans 13 amino acids. Deletions cut 2 bases from V and 5 bases from J, with 7 bases between. Germline CDR1 MNHNY, CDR2 SVGAGI (reference sequence).